The next 26 T cell receptor beta chains were all read from a single sample in a study of blood T cells in healthy people across ages. The second PCR ran about 6 to 11 cycles with a sample-barcoded 5' primer and J-beta primers. TCRdb reprocessed the 5' RACE reads with MiXCR, giving one entry per CDR3 protein. The sample includes about 730,000 distinct CDR3 sequences, roughly 41% seen only once; the top ten take about 20%. The specimen sequenced was blood. These receptor sequences come from a woman between 55 and 75 years old in good health.

A word on this clonotype: The germline gene is not matched at one end of the junction; a read error may be the cause. The chain combines TRBV7-9 with TRBJ2-7; 7 positions agree with TRBD2. Per germline, CDR1 SEHNR and CDR2 FQNEAQ (reference sequence). The CDR3 is made up of 14 amino acids. The CDR3 loop is CTSSEGLVPGEQYF. The CDR3 DNA sequence: TGTACCAGCAGCGAAGGACTAGTCCCAGGAGAGCAGTACTTC. The variable domain in full, with the rest retrieved from reference TRBV7-9 and TRBJ2-7, is DTGVSQNPRHKITKRGQNVTFRCDPISEHNRLYWYRQTLGQGPEFLTYFQNEAQLEKSRLLSDRFSAERPKGSFSTLEIQRTEQGDSAMYLCTSSEGLVPGEQYFGPGTRLTVT.

The chain has TRBV6-2 or TRBV6-3 and TRBJ2-1, with D tentatively TRBD2 (5 bases). The V gene's germline CDR1 is MNHEY and CDR2 SVGEGT. This CDR3 region has 13 residues. The V gene lost 4 bases and the J gene lost 10 bases, with 14 bases spanning the gap. Here the CDR3 reads CASSSNLEDEQFF. The CDR3 DNA sequence: TGTGCCAGCAGTTCCAACTTGGAGGACGAGCAGTTCTTC.

This clonotype was counted only a few times. A much larger clonotype is one base distant, so this may be a read error. CDR3 DNA sequence: TGTGCCAGCAGCCTACAGGGTTTTATAAATGAGCAGTACTTC. This encodes CASSLQGFINEQYF. This chain connects TRBV5-6 to TRBJ2-5; possible D gene TRBD1, 6 bases. The V gene lost 4 bases and the J gene lost 11 bases, with 21 bases spanning the gap. This CDR3 has 14 amino acids. Germline CDR1 SGHDT, CDR2 YYEEEE.

This clonotype came up a few times. This chain joins TRBV20-1 and TRBJ2-3, with 7 bases that match TRBD2. Germline values: CDR1 DFQATT, CDR2 SNEGSKA (reference sequence). V lost 8 bases and J lost 5; bases outside the gene matches: 13. The CDR3 runs 14 residues. The CDR3 is CSRNPVGRGDTQYF. CDR3 nucleotide sequence: TGCAGTAGGAACCCAGTGGGGAGGGGAGATACGCAGTATTTT.

This clonotype was seen a single time. The chain joins TRBV29-1 to TRBJ2-1; TRBD1 might be the D (6 bases). Trimming left V 6 bases short and J 4 bases short, with 19 bases between. Germline V lookup: CDR1 SQVTM, CDR2 ANQGSEA. The CDR3 has 15 residues. The CDR3 reads CSVPHLTGVYNEQFF. As DNA, the CDR3 is TGCAGCGTCCCGCATTTGACAGGAGTTTACAATGAGCAGTTCTTC.

This chain uses TRBV3-1 with TRBJ2-7, with a possible D match to TRBD2 (5 bases). Looked up from germline, CDR1 is LGHDT and CDR2 is YNNKEL (reference sequence). Trimming took off 1 base at V and 3 bases at J, with 10 bases between the two ends. The CDR3 contains 14 residues. The CDR3 protein is CASSQALRGYEQYF. CDR3 nucleotide sequence: TGTGCCAGCAGCCAAGCGCTACGGGGCTACGAGCAGTACTTC.

The rearrangement joins TRBV7-9 to TRBJ1-2; D remains ambiguous. This CDR3 has 15 residues. V shed 0 bases and J shed 4 bases, with 12 bases lying between them. CDR1 is SEHNR and CDR2 is FQNEAQ in the germline V gene (reference sequence). The chain's CDR3 is CASSLADGSSYGYTF. CDR3 DNA: TGTGCCAGCAGCTTAGCCGACGGGAGCTCCTATGGCTACACCTTC.

The rearrangement links TRBV4-1 to TRBJ2-4, with D perhaps TRBD2 (7 bases). Trimming took 8 bases from V and 1 from J, leaving 18 bases between them. The CDR3 contains 16 residues. Looked up from germline, CDR1 is MGHRA and CDR2 is YSYEKL. This CDR3 is CASGLGGLRAKNIQYF. The CDR3 region has the DNA TGCGCCAGCGGTTTGGGGGGGCTGAGGGCCAAAAACATTCAGTACTTC.

A few counts support this clonotype. The chain employs TRBV6-1 and TRBJ2-1; 11 nucleotides agree with TRBD2. The CDR3 has 18 residues. The germline gives CDR1 MNHNS, CDR2 SASEGT. V shed 4 bases, J shed 8 bases, and the junction held 16 bases outside the gene matches. As DNA, the CDR3 is TGTGCCAGCAGTGTCCCTAGCGGGAGGCCCCTTCCCCACGATGAGCAGTTCTTC. This sequence encodes CASSVPSGRPLPHDEQFF.

The V gene is TRBV7-2, the J gene TRBJ2-3, with D maybe TRBD2 (5 bases). This CDR3 is 16 amino acids long. CDR1 is SGHTA, CDR2 FQGNSA, per germline. Between the trimmed V and J ends, which lost 0 bases and 0 bases, there was a span of 10 bases. CDR3 loop: CASSLAASPSTDTQYF. DNA of the CDR3: TGTGCCAGCAGCTTAGCGGCTAGCCCTAGCACAGATACGCAGTATTTT. Looking up the rest from reference TRBV7-2 and TRBJ2-3 gives the full variable domain: GAGVSQSPSNKVTEKGKDVELRCDPISGHTALYWYRQSLGQGLEFLIYFQGNSAPDKSGLPSDRFSAERTGGSVSTLTIQRTQQEDSAVYLCASSLAASPSTDTQYFGPGTRLTVL.

This clonotype was counted a few times. V and J are TRBV20-1 and TRBJ2-5; 7 bases align to TRBD2. The J call may be wrong; the DNA end is better matched by TRBJ2-7. There are 15 residues in the CDR3. Looked up from germline, CDR1 is DFQATT and CDR2 is SNEGSKA (reference sequence). This CDR3 is CSASWERGAVGEQYF. CDR3 DNA sequence: TGCAGTGCTAGTTGGGAGCGGGGTGCCGTCGGCGAGCAGTACTTC.

The rearrangement joins TRBV7-3 to TRBJ2-1; 10 bases agree with TRBD2. Per germline, CDR1 SGHTA and CDR2 FQGTGA. V shed 5 bases, J shed 2 bases, and the junction held 12 bases outside the gene matches. This CDR3 is built from 18 residues. The CDR3 protein is CASSLMAPSGGTYNEQFF. The CDR3 bases are TGTGCCAGCAGCCTAATGGCCCCTAGCGGGGGTACCTACAATGAGCAGTTCTTC.

The chain uses TRBV6-1 and TRBJ1-2; D gene uncertain. The CDR3 covers 12 residues. The germline CDR1 and CDR2 sequences are MNHNS and SASEGT. V lost 6 bases and J lost 8, with 13 bases in between. CDR3 region: CASRLDLGGYTF. The CDR3 DNA is TGTGCCAGCAGGTTGGATTTGGGCGGCTACACCTTC.

In regard to this clonotype: This sequence may be a read error, since a much larger clone differs from it by one base. The chain employs TRBV10-3 and TRBJ2-3; a weak D match, TRBD2 (5 bases). This CDR3 contains 16 residues. V dropped 4 bases and J dropped 4 bases, with 18 bases sitting between them. Germline-derived CDR1 and CDR2 are ENHRY and SYGVKD. The DNA of the CDR3 is TGTGCCATCAGTGGGAGGCTCCGGACGCCGTCAGATACGCAGTATTTT. Residues: CAISGRLRTPSDTQYF.

The table lists this clonotype with many counts. The J gene is TRBJ2-3, the V gene TRBV7-2; 8 bases fit TRBD2. CDR1 SGHTA and CDR2 FQGNSA come from the germline V gene. This CDR3 has 17 residues. Losses at the gene ends were 5 bases for V and 6 bases for J; bases not matched to a gene: 16. CDR3 nucleotide sequence: TGTGCCAGCAGCCCCCACGGGGGGAGCGGGAGTTGGGATACGCAGTATTTT. Protein product: CASSPHGGSGSWDTQYF.

This clonotype was observed a handful of times. This chain uses TRBV6-5 with TRBJ2-6; unclear D gene. The CDR3 sequence is 16 residues long. V was pared by 5 bases and J by 0 bases, with 11 bases between. Per germline, CDR1 MNHEY and CDR2 SVGAGI. CDR3 protein: CASSTGLYSGANVLTF. The CDR3 bases are TGTGCCAGCAGTACCGGCCTGTACTCTGGGGCCAACGTCCTGACTTTC.

This clonotype has at least ten counts. The V call is TRBV28, the J call TRBJ2-7; 9 bases line up with TRBD1. Per germline, CDR1 MDHEN and CDR2 SYDVKM. Trimming at V came to 8 bases and at J to 5 bases, leaving 13 bases not matched to a gene. CDR3 size: 15 residues. CDR3 DNA: TGTGCCAGCGGTCAACCACAGGGGGCGAACCACGAGCAGTACTTC. This sequence encodes CASGQPQGANHEQYF.

The chain carries TRBV30 and TRBJ1-1; a possible D gene is TRBD1 (5 bases). CDR1 is GTSNPN, CDR2 SVGIG, per germline (reference sequence). CDR3 size: 13 residues. Deletions cut 5 bases from V and 5 bases from J, with 15 bases between. CDR3: CAWSEGSGTEAFF. In DNA form, the CDR3 reads TGTGCCTGGTCTGAGGGGTCGGGGACTGAAGCTTTCTTT.

V gene TRBV20-1 combines with J gene TRBJ2-1; 9 bases fit TRBD2. The length of the CDR3 is 14 residues. Germline values: CDR1 DFQATT, CDR2 SNEGSKA (reference sequence). Trimming at V came to 4 bases and at J to 9 bases, leaving 10 bases not matched to a gene. The CDR3, as DNA: TGCAGTGCTAACGCGGGGGGGCCCCACAGTGAGCAGTTCTTC. Translated, it gives CSANAGGPHSEQFF.

This clonotype occurred a few times. The chain recombines TRBV21-1 with TRBJ2-3; the D call of TRBD1 is as the table states it, not checked on the DNA. TRBV21-1 is deemed a pseudogene. The CDR3 extends over 16 amino acids. The CDR3 coding sequence is TGTGCCAGCAGCAAAGAGGACTCCTCTGTCCCAGATACGCAGTATTTT. Its protein product is CASSKEDSSVPDTQYF.

The V gene is TRBV24-1, the J gene TRBJ2-2; 7 bases map to TRBD1. The germline V gene encodes CDR1 KGHDR and CDR2 SFDVKD. The CDR3 sequence is 15 residues long. Trimming at V came to 3 bases and at J to 4 bases, leaving 4 bases not matched to a gene. CDR3: CATSDTQGSTGELFF. DNA of the CDR3: TGTGCCACCAGTGATACACAGGGGTCCACCGGGGAGCTGTTTTTT.

The rearrangement links TRBV3-1 to TRBJ2-5; 7 bases agree with TRBD1. The CDR3 covers 15 residues. Germline V gene sequence: CDR1 LGHDT, CDR2 YNNKEL (reference sequence). V dropped 3 bases and J dropped 11; count of bases not matched to a gene: 15. The CDR3 DNA reads as TGTGCCAGCAGCCACAGACAGGGTGGTCCGGTCGGACAGTACTTC. Protein sequence: CASSHRQGGPVGQYF.

This clonotype has just a few counts. The CDR3 spells CGGFEGGELFF. CDR3 DNA: TGCGGCGGATTCGAGGGCGGGGAGCTGTTTTTT. The V gene is TRBV29-1, the J gene TRBJ2-2; D is perhaps TRBD2 (5 bases). Germline V CDR1 and CDR2: SQVTM, ANQGSEA. The CDR3 sequence is 11 residues long.

V gene TRBV7-2 combines with J gene TRBJ2-5, with 8 nucleotides matching TRBD2. Germline CDR1 is SGHTA and CDR2 is FQGNSA. CDR3 length: 14 residues. Germline trimming cut 5 bases from V and 5 bases from J; bases unmatched to any gene: 7. The CDR3 coding sequence is TGTGCCAGCAGCCGAGCGGGAGTATGGGAGACCCAGTACTTC. This encodes CASSRAGVWETQYF.

This clonotype has a handful of counts. The J gene is TRBJ2-1, the V gene TRBV7-6; TRBD2 matches 10 bases. The CDR3 runs to 17 residues. Trimming took 1 base from V and 4 from J; bases not matched to a gene: 7. Per the germline V gene, CDR1 is SGHVS and CDR2 is FNYEAQ. CDR3 nucleotide sequence: TGTGCCAGCAGCTTAGAGGCCAGCGGGGGGGTTTACAATGAGCAGTTCTTC. Its translation: CASSLEASGGVYNEQFF.

Of note for this clonotype: Compared with germline, one end of the junction differs, possibly owing to a read error. The chain carries TRBV20-1 and TRBJ2-1, with 11 bases fitting TRBD2. The CDR3 loop spans 13 amino acids. Germline lookup yields CDR1 DFQATT and CDR2 SNEGSKA (reference sequence). The DNA for the CDR3 is TGCGGTGCGCCTACTAGCGGGAGAGCTGAGCAGTTCTTC. Protein: CGAPTSGRAEQFF.